Listed here are 26 T cell receptor beta chains from one sample, sequenced in a study of shared clonotypes between healthy human individuals. Profiling relied on immunoSEQ multiplex PCR, and the TCRdb table lists in-frame clones only, not all of them. Among around 560,000 clones listed, approximately 95% were seen once. CD45RO negativity and positive selection for CCR7 defined naive CD8 cells, a population that excluded terminally differentiated effector memory CD45RA+ cells. Source material: naive CD8+ T cells sorted from blood. The origin of the receptors is a woman in her 30s in good health.

The J gene is TRBJ2-7, the V gene TRBV10-3, with D tentatively TRBD1 (6 bases). V dropped 10 bases and J dropped 0 bases, with 13 bases sitting between them. The CDR3 is 13 amino acids. CDR1 ENHRY and CDR2 SYGVKD come from the germline V gene. Here the CDR3 DNA reads TGTGCCACCCGGGACACCAGCTCCTACGAGCAGTACTTC. It is translated as CATRDTSSYEQYF.

The chain recombines TRBV2 with TRBJ1-1; no definite D call. V lost 4 bases and J 6 bases, leaving 9 bases between the germline ends. The CDR3 totals 12 residues. Germline assignment: CDR1 SNHLY and CDR2 FYNNEI. The CDR3 DNA sequence: TGTGCCAGCAGTGCAAATGTCGCTGAAGCTTTCTTT. This codes for CASSANVAEAFF.

The chain is built from TRBV28 and TRBJ1-1; possible D gene TRBD1, 6 bases. CDR1 and CDR2 from the germline V gene are MDHEN and SYDVKM. The CDR3 spans 15 residues. V was trimmed by 3 bases and J by 3 bases, leaving 14 bases between them. CDR3 protein: CASSFPTGFYTEAFF. The CDR3 DNA reads as TGTGCCAGCAGTTTCCCGACAGGATTTTACACTGAAGCTTTCTTT.

V usage is TRBV7-9 and J usage is TRBJ2-7; 7 nucleotides line up with TRBD2. Per the germline V gene, CDR1 is SEHNR and CDR2 is FQNEAQ (reference sequence). The CDR3 runs to 15 residues. The junction had 4 bases not matched to a gene; V was cut back by 0 bases and J by 2 bases. The CDR3, as DNA: TGTGCCAGCAGCTTAGCGTCTAGCGGCCCCTACGAGCAGTACTTC. This translates into CASSLASSGPYEQYF.

This clone was found once. The CDR3 sequence: CASSTGLAGGSYEQYF. The CDR3 DNA follows: TGTGCCAGCAGTACGGGACTAGCGGGAGGATCATACGAGCAGTACTTC. V is TRBV27 and J is TRBJ2-7; the match to TRBD2 covers 15 bases. With V trimmed by 5 bases and J by 4 bases, 6 bases remained unmatched. The CDR3 spans 16 residues. CDR1 is MNHEY, CDR2 SMNVEV, per germline (reference sequence).

The V call is TRBV6-1, the J call TRBJ2-7, with D unresolved. CDR1 and CDR2 from the germline V gene are MNHNS and SASEGT. The CDR3 is 12 amino acids. The ends were cut back, 3 bases at V and 3 bases at J, with 6 bases in the middle. The CDR3 loop is CASSDTLYEQYF. CDR3 coding DNA: TGTGCCAGCAGTGACACACTCTACGAGCAGTACTTC.

In its sample, this clone was seen once. The chain couples TRBV10-3 to TRBJ2-7, with D perhaps matching TRBD2 (6 bases). V gave up 10 bases and J gave up 7 bases, with 17 bases separating them. The CDR3 sequence is 12 residues long. Germline CDR1 is ENHRY and CDR2 is SYGVKD. The CDR3 bases are TGTGCCAGCCGGGACTTTCTATCAGAGCAGTACTTC. Encoded protein: CASRDFLSEQYF.

V usage is TRBV5-6 and J usage is TRBJ2-6; D unclear. The germline gives CDR1 SGHDT, CDR2 YYEEEE. This CDR3 is built from 15 residues. Trimming shortened V by 5 bases and J by 3 bases, and 12 bases separated the two germline ends. The CDR3: CASRQYNFGANVLTF. As DNA, the CDR3 is TGTGCCAGCAGACAGTATAATTTTGGGGCCAACGTCCTGACTTTC.

The chain is built from TRBV7-9 and TRBJ2-3, with TRBD2 matching 8 bases. This CDR3 is 16 amino acids long. Per the germline V gene, CDR1 is SEHNR and CDR2 is FQNEAQ (reference sequence). Losses at the gene ends were 7 bases for V and 3 bases for J; bases not matched to a gene: 12. CDR3 region: CASILLPAGDTDTQYF. CDR3 coding DNA: TGTGCCAGCATCCTGCTCCCAGCGGGAGATACAGATACGCAGTATTTT.

The count of this clone is one. The V and J genes are TRBV5-6 and TRBJ2-5; D is possibly TRBD1 (6 bases). CDR1 SGHDT and CDR2 YYEEEE come from the germline V gene. V was trimmed by 0 bases and J by 5 bases, leaving 8 bases between them. The CDR3 consists of 13 residues. CDR3 protein: CASSLGDIETQYF. The CDR3 nucleotides read TGTGCCAGCAGCTTGGGGGACATCGAGACCCAGTACTTC.

The chain links TRBV11-2 to TRBJ1-1; D remains unclear. The CDR3 loop spans 14 amino acids. The ends were cut back, 4 bases at V and 7 bases at J, with 16 bases in the middle. Germline CDR1 reads SGHAT; CDR2 reads FQNNGV. CDR3 loop: CASSSSPVPIEAFF. The CDR3 DNA follows: TGTGCCAGCAGCTCAAGTCCAGTTCCTATTGAAGCTTTCTTT. The variable domain in full, with the rest retrieved from reference TRBV11-2 and TRBJ1-1, is EAGVAQSPRYKIIEKRQSVAFWCNPISGHATLYWYQQILGQGPKLLIQFQNNGVVDDSQLPKDRFSAERLKGVDSTLKIQPAKLEDSAVYLCASSSSPVPIEAFFGQGTRLTVV.

V is TRBV6-5 and J is TRBJ1-1; D unresolved. The V and J ends lost 6 bases and 4 bases respectively, with 6 bases between them. CDR3 length: 11 amino acids. Germline V gene sequence: CDR1 MNHEY, CDR2 SVGAGI. The chain's CDR3 is CASRSGTEAFF. The CDR3 bases are TGTGCCAGCAGGTCCGGCACTGAAGCTTTCTTT.

The chain is built from TRBV13 and TRBJ2-3; 7 bases line up with TRBD2. V was pared by 0 bases and J by 0 bases, with 6 bases of the junction left unmatched. Germline V gives CDR1 PRHDT, CDR2 FYEKMQ (reference sequence). The CDR3 spans 17 residues. The chain's CDR3 is CASSLGRGRGSTDTQYF. The CDR3 nucleotides are TGTGCCAGCAGCTTAGGCCGAGGGAGGGGTAGCACAGATACGCAGTATTTT.

This rearrangement joins TRBV28 to TRBJ1-2; D is unresolved. Germline CDR1 is MDHEN and CDR2 is SYDVKM. CDR3 size: 13 residues. The CDR3 region is CAIPDAVVGGYTF. As DNA, the CDR3 is TGTGCGATCCCCGACGCGGTTGTGGGGGGCTACACCTTC.

The chain carries TRBV6-6 and TRBJ2-7, with 7 bases lining up with TRBD2. Germline trimming cut 2 bases from V and 5 bases from J; bases unmatched to any gene: 6. CDR1 and CDR2 from the germline V gene are MNHNY and SVGAGI (reference sequence). The CDR3 is 14 amino acids. The CDR3 sequence is CASSYAVRGDEQYF. CDR3 nucleotide sequence: TGTGCCAGCAGTTACGCGGTCCGGGGGGACGAGCAGTACTTC.

V is TRBV10-2 and J is TRBJ2-7; possibly TRBD1 for D (7 bases). Germline V lookup: CDR1 WSHSY, CDR2 SAAADI. V was shortened by 8 bases and J by 2 bases, with 28 bases between the two germline ends. The CDR3 length is 18 residues. CDR3 nucleotides: TGCGCCAGCCAAGAATTAAATACTTTGGGAGGACAGGCCTACGAGCAGTACTTC. Translated: CASQELNTLGGQAYEQYF.

The chain carries TRBV6-1 and TRBJ1-4; D unclear. The CDR3 loop spans 16 amino acids. Trimming shortened V by 1 base and J by 0 bases, and 9 bases separated the two germline ends. Per the germline V gene, CDR1 is MNHNS and CDR2 is SASEGT. The CDR3 DNA reads TGTGCCAGCAGTGAAGGTTTTGGATCAACTAATGAAAAACTGTTTTTT. This gives the protein CASSEGFGSTNEKLFF.

The rearrangement links TRBV6-1 to TRBJ2-1, with 11 nucleotides matching TRBD2. V trimming: 0 bases; J trimming: 9 bases; junction bases outside the gene matches: 13. Looked up from germline, CDR1 is MNHNS and CDR2 is SASEGT. There are 18 residues in the CDR3. The CDR3 here is CASSEAISPTSGSGEQFF. CDR3 nucleotides: TGTGCCAGCAGTGAAGCGATTTCTCCTACTAGCGGGAGTGGTGAGCAGTTCTTC.

The V and J genes are TRBV19 and TRBJ1-5, with a possible D match to TRBD1 (5 bases). This CDR3 has 16 amino acids. V lost 0 bases to trimming and J lost 2 bases, with 11 bases between them. Germline V gives CDR1 LNHDA, CDR2 SQIVND (reference sequence). In DNA form, the CDR3 reads TGTGCCAGTAGTATAGACGCCCTGACAGGCAATCAGCCCCAGCATTTT. Translated: CASSIDALTGNQPQHF.

The J gene is TRBJ2-1, the V gene TRBV29-1, with no clear D. The germline V gene has CDR1 SQVTM and CDR2 ANQGSEA. Trimming pared 1 base from V and 0 bases from J, leaving 19 bases between. The length of the CDR3 is 18 residues. The CDR3: CSVEAASSVESSYNEQFF. DNA for the CDR3: TGCAGCGTTGAAGCCGCGAGCTCGGTTGAGAGCTCCTACAATGAGCAGTTCTTC.

The chain carries TRBV6-7 and TRBJ2-2, with 9 positions matching TRBD1. TRBV6-7 is identified as an open reading frame with a role that is uncertain. CDR3 length equals 14 residues. Trimming removed 2 bases from V and 7 bases from J; junction bases left unmatched: 2. CDR3 DNA: TGTGCCAGCAGTTACCCGACAGGGGGCGGGGAGCTGTTTTTT. Amino acid sequence: CASSYPTGGGELFF.

V is TRBV19 and J is TRBJ1-5; 7 positions match TRBD1. V dropped 5 bases and J dropped 1; count of bases not matched to a gene: 5. The CDR3 has 15 amino acids. The V gene's germline CDR1 is LNHDA and CDR2 SQIVND (reference sequence). CDR3 region: CASSSGQWSNQPQHF. CDR3 DNA sequence: TGTGCCAGTAGTTCGGGACAGTGGAGCAATCAGCCCCAGCATTTT.

The genes are TRBV19 and TRBJ2-3; D uncertain. The CDR3 has 14 amino acids. Germline V gives CDR1 LNHDA, CDR2 SQIVND (reference sequence). The germline V and J ends were trimmed by 3 bases and 0 bases, with 7 bases remaining between them. The DNA for the CDR3 is TGTGCCAGTAGTATGGTCCAGAGCACAGATACGCAGTATTTT. Translated, it gives CASSMVQSTDTQYF.

V and J are TRBV7-9 and TRBJ1-2; D is perhaps TRBD1 (5 bases). CDR3 length: 13 amino acids. Germline loops: CDR1 SEHNR, CDR2 FQNEAQ (reference sequence). The V end was cut by 5 bases, the J end by 8 bases, with 15 bases between. The CDR3 DNA reads as TGTGCCAGCAGCCCGGGGGGACCTCTGGGCTACACCTTC. This translates into CASSPGGPLGYTF.

The chain employs TRBV10-3 and TRBJ2-5, with 7 nucleotides matching TRBD2. CDR1 and CDR2 (germline): ENHRY, SYGVKD. The length of the CDR3 is 15 residues. V lost 11 bases, J lost 7 bases, and 19 bases stayed unmatched. The CDR3 spells CASRGSGHESGTQYF. In DNA form, the CDR3 reads TGTGCCTCGCGGGGGTCCGGGCACGAAAGCGGGACCCAGTACTTC.

The chain combines TRBV13 with TRBJ2-5, with TRBD1 matching 10 bases. Near its end, the DNA agrees better with TRBJ2-7, so the J call may be wrong. Germline CDR1 is PRHDT and CDR2 is FYEKMQ (reference sequence). The CDR3 loop spans 16 amino acids. Written as DNA, the CDR3 is TGTGCCAGCAGCACCCGATCCGGACAGGGGGAATACGAGCAGTACTTC. Its translation is CASSTRSGQGEYEQYF.